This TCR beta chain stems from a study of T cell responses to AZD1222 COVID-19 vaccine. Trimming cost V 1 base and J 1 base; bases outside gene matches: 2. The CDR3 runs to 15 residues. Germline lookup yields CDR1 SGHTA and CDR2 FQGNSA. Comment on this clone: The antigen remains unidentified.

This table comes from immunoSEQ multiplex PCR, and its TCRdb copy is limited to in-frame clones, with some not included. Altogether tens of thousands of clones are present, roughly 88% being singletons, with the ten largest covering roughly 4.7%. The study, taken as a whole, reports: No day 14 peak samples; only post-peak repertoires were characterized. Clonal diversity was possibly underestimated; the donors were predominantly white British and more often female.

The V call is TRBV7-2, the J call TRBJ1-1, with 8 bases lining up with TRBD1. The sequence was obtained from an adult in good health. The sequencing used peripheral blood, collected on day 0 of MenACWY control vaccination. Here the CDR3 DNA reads TGTGCCAGCAGCTTAGTAGGACAGGGGAACACTGAAGCTTTCTTT. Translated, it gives CASSLVGQGNTEAFF. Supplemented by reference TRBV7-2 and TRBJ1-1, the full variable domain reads GAGVSQSPSNKVTEKGKDVELRCDPISGHTALYWYRQSLGQGLEFLIYFQGNSAPDKSGLPSDRFSAERTGGSVSTLTIQRTQQEDSAVYLCASSLVGQGNTEAFFGQGTRLTVV.